A single T cell receptor beta chain is shown here with its context. These data belong to a study of technical replicates of blood from several donors. Libraries were prepared by immunoSEQ multiplex PCR; TCRdb keeps only in-frame clonotypes and omits some of them. This repertoire shows about 81,000 clones, just over 95% found once; its top ten account for around 0.2%. Germline V gives CDR1 GTSNPN, CDR2 SVGIG (reference sequence). The ends were cut back, 2 bases at V and 6 bases at J, with 11 bases in the middle. The CDR3 has 13 residues. This receptor was taken from a human donor in good health. The sequenced sample was T cells isolated from PBMCs. This chain links TRBV30 with TRBJ1-5; D perhaps matches TRBD1 (6 bases). The CDR3 spells CAWSWQGTQPQHF. The CDR3 nucleotides are TGTGCCTGGAGTTGGCAGGGGACTCAGCCCCAGCATTTT.